This T cell receptor beta chain was profiled in a study of blood T cell repertoires in COVID-19. Residents of about two dozen US areas, aged roughly 18 to 90 years, made up the participants. The CDR3 extends over 16 amino acids. V lost 4 bases, J lost 2 bases, and 5 bases stayed unmatched. Per germline, CDR1 SGHRS and CDR2 YFSETQ. Some clones are missing from TCRdb's copy, which holds only in-frame ones; the method was immunoSEQ multiplex PCR. The table includes about 180,000 clones, roughly 80% detected once. This sequence originates from a woman in her thirties or forties with acute COVID-19. V is TRBV5-1 and J is TRBJ2-5, with 13 nucleotides matching TRBD2. Sequenced: PBMCs or T cells enriched from blood (not recorded which). CDR3 nucleotide sequence: TGCGCCAGCAGCCGGACTAGCGGGGGATTTCAAGAGACCCAGTACTTC. Protein sequence: CASSRTSGGFQETQYF.